The subject of this entry is one T cell receptor (beta chain). Generated by immunoSEQ multiplex PCR, the TCRdb table keeps only in-frame clones and is missing some. The table includes 30,000 to 40,000 clones, roughly nine tenths detected once. V was shortened by 5 bases and J by 4 bases, with 18 bases between the two germline ends. CDR1 SGHVS and CDR2 FQNEAQ come from the germline V gene. CDR3 length: 16 residues. These data come from a study of T cell changes during pregnancy in multiple sclerosis. This sequence joins TRBV7-8 and TRBJ1-3; D gene unclear. This TCR came from a female donor with multiple sclerosis, enrolled in a pregnancy study. This specimen consisted of CD8+ T cells from peripheral blood mononuclear cells, obtained in the second trimester of pregnancy. Here the CDR3 reads CASSLRGPGSGNTIYF. The CDR3 DNA reads TGTGCCAGCAGCCTCCGGGGTCCCGGTTCCGGAAACACCATATATTTT. The variable domain in full, with the rest retrieved from reference TRBV7-8 and TRBJ1-3, is GAGVSQSPRYKVAKRGQDVALRCDPISGHVSLFWYQQALGQGPEFLTYFQNEAQLDKSGLPSDRFFAERPEGSVSTLKIQRTQQEDSAVYLCASSLRGPGSGNTIYFGEGSWLTVV.